Given below is one T cell receptor (beta chain) in context. This sample was taken from a study of T cell changes during pregnancy in multiple sclerosis. The CDR3 runs to 17 residues. Germline V gene sequence: CDR1 SGHTA, CDR2 FQGTGA. The ends lost 6 bases at V and 6 bases at J; junction bases unmatched: 11. TCRdb's copy holds only in-frame clones and misses some; the assay was immunoSEQ multiplex PCR. The sample includes around 95,000 clones, over 80% seen only once; the top ten take 1.5% to 2.5%. The genes are TRBV7-3 and TRBJ2-2; TRBD2 agrees at 12 bases. This sample comprised peripheral blood, obtained after pregnancy. The receptor comes from a female donor with multiple sclerosis, enrolled in a pregnancy study. The CDR3 loop reads CASSSTGTSGSAGELFF. The CDR3 bases are TGTGCCAGCAGTTCAACCGGGACTAGCGGGTCTGCCGGGGAGCTGTTTTTT.